The subject of this entry is one T cell receptor (beta chain). This specimen belongs to a study of cytomegalovirus exposure and HLA in healthy donors. In the study overall: Among the roughly 370 genotyped donors, 81% were placed in the Caucasian-associated ancestry cluster.

V gave up 6 bases and J gave up 1 base, with 18 bases separating them. CDR1 and CDR2 (germline): SQVTM, ANQGSEA. The CDR3 contains 15 residues. Donors were nominally healthy when sampled, though unrecorded immune exposures were likely. The PCR employed 60 Vbeta primers together with 13 Jbeta primers. Profiling relied on immunoSEQ multiplex PCR, and the TCRdb table lists in-frame clones only, not all of them. This table holds 110,000 or so clones, around 75% found once. The sequence was obtained from a man between 35 and 55 years old in good health and CMV-seronegative. Material: PBMCs. The V call is TRBV29-1, the J call TRBJ1-1, with unresolved D. The DNA of the CDR3 is TGCAGCGTCTACTTGAATGAGAAGAGGAACACTGAAGCTTTCTTT. This codes for CSVYLNEKRNTEAFF.